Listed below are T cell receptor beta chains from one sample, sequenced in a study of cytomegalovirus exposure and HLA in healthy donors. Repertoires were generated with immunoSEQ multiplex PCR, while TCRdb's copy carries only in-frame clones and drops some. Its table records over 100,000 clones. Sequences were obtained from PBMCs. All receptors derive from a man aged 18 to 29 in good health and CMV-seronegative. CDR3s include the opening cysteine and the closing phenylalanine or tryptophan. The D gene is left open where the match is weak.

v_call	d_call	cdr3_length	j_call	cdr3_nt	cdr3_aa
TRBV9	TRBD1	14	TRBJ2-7	TGTGCCAGCAGCCCGGGGACAGGGGCCTACGAGCAGTACTTC	CASSPGTGAYEQYF
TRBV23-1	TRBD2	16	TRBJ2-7	TGCGCCAGCAGTCCCTCGCTAGCGGGGGGGCCTTACGAGCAGTACTTC	CASSPSLAGGPYEQYF
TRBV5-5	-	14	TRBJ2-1	TGTGCCAGCAGCCCCGGTCCGTGGTACAATGAGCAGTTCTTC	CASSPGPWYNEQFF
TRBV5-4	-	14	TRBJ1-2	TGTGCCAGCAGCTTGGATGGCCACGAGGCGAGCTACACCTTC	CASSLDGHEASYTF
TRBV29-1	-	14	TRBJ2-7	TGCAGCGTTGAAGCCATCGGGGAAGCCTACGAGCAGTACTTC	CSVEAIGEAYEQYF
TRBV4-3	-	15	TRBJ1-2	TGCGCCAGCAGCCAAGATATCGGGGATAACTATGGCTACACCTTC	CASSQDIGDNYGYTF
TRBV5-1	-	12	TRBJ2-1	TGCGCCAGCAGGGTGACAGGAGATGAGCAGTTCTTC	CASRVTGDEQFF
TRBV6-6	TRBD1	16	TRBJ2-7	TGTGCCAGCAGTTACCTCGACAGGGGGAAGTTATACGAGCAGTACTTC	CASSYLDRGKLYEQYF
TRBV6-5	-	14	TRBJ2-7	TGTGCCAGCAGTTACTCGATTGGCATCTACGAGCAGTACTTC	CASSYSIGIYEQYF
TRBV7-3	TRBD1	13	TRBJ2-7	TGTGCCAGCAGTGAGGGACAGGCCTACGAGCAGTACTTC	CASSEGQAYEQYF
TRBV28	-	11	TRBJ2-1	TGTGCCAGCCAAGGGGACAATGAGCAGTTCTTC	CASQGDNEQFF
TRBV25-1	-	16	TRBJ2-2	TGTGCCAGCAGTGAAATTCGGACAGAGAACACCGGGGAGCTGTTTTTT	CASSEIRTENTGELFF
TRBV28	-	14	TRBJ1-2	TGTGCCAGCAGTCAGGGAAGCACTAACTATGGCTACACCTTC	CASSQGSTNYGYTF
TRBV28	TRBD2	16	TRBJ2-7	TGTGCCAGCAGTTTAGTGGCTAGCGGGACTCATTACGAGCAGTACTTC	CASSLVASGTHYEQYF
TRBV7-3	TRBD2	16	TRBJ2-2	TGTGCCAGCAGCTCTGTAGCGGGGGGACTCACCGGGGAGCTGTTTTTT	CASSSVAGGLTGELFF
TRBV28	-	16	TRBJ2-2	TGTGCCAGCAGTTCTCGCGGGACAGTGAACACCGGGGAGCTGTTTTTT	CASSSRGTVNTGELFF
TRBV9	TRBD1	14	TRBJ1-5	TGTGCCAGCAGTTCCTCAGGGGGAAATCAGCCCCAGCATTTT	CASSSSGGNQPQHF
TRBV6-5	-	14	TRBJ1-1	TGTGCCAGCAGCCTCACCGCAGGGAGGACTGAAGCTTTCTTT	CASSLTAGRTEAFF
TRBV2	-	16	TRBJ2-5	TGTGCCAGCAGTGAGACGGGGAGTAGATTCCAAGAGACCCAGTACTTC	CASSETGSRFQETQYF
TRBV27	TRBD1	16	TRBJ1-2	TGTGCCAGCAGTTTTCGGACAGGGATAGCTAACTATGGCTACACCTTC	CASSFRTGIANYGYTF
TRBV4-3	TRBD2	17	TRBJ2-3	TGCGCCAGCAGCCTCCGACTAGCGGGGGGAGGGGCAGATACGCAGTATTTT	CASSLRLAGGGADTQYF
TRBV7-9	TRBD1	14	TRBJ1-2	TGTGCCAGCCCCGGGACAGGGCTCGACTATGGCTACACCTTC	CASPGTGLDYGYTF
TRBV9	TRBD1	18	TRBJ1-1	TGTGCCAGCAGCGTAGCCGGGACAGGGCGCAGAGGGAACACTGAAGCTTTCTTT	CASSVAGTGRRGNTEAFF
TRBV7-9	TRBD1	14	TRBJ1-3	TGTGCCAGCAGCTGGGACAGGGTATGGAACACCATATATTTT	CASSWDRVWNTIYF
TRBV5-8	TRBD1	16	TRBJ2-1	TGTGCCAGCAGCTTTTTTACGGGACAGGTATGGCATGAGCAGTTCTTC	CASSFFTGQVWHEQFF
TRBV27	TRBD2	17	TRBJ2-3	TGTGCCAGCAGTCCGGGGACTAGCGGACTTATCACAGATACGCAGTATTTT	CASSPGTSGLITDTQYF
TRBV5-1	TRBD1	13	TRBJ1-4	TGCGCCAGCAGCGTACAGGGGAATGAAAAACTGTTTTTT	CASSVQGNEKLFF
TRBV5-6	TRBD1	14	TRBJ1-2	TGTGCCAGCAGCGTGGGACAGGCCGTCTATGGCTACACCTTC	CASSVGQAVYGYTF
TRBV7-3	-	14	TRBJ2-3	TGTGCCAGCAGCTCCCCCCCAGGAACAGATACGCAGTATTTT	CASSSPPGTDTQYF
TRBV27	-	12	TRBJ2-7	TGTGCCAGCTGGGGCGGACGGAACGAGCAGTACTTC	CASWGGRNEQYF
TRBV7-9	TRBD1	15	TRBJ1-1	TGTGCCAGCAGCAACACAGGGGGCGGTGACACTGAAGCTTTCTTT	CASSNTGGGDTEAFF
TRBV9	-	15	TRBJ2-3	TGTGCCAGCAGCGTAGTGCCGGGGGGCACAGATACGCAGTATTTT	CASSVVPGGTDTQYF
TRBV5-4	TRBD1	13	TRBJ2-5	TGTGCCAGCAGCTGGGACAGAAAAGAGACCCAGTACTTC	CASSWDRKETQYF
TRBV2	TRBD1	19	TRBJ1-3	TGTGCCAGCAGTGGCCCCGGGACAGAGATCGGGGGATTGGGAAACACCATATATTTT	CASSGPGTEIGGLGNTIYF
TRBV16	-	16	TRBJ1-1	TGTGCCAGCAGCCAATCGGATCTGGGGCTGGGGACTGAAGCTTTCTTT	CASSQSDLGLGTEAFF
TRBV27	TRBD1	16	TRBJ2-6	TGTGCCAGCAGTTCGAGACAGGGTCAGGGGGCCAACGTCCTGACTTTC	CASSSRQGQGANVLTF
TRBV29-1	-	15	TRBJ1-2	TGCAGCGTTGATAGCAGAGAGAGACCATATGATGGCTACACCTTC	CSVDSRERPYDGYTF
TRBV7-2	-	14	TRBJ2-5	TGTGCCAGCAGCTTTCCGAACAAAAAAGAGACCCAGTACTTC	CASSFPNKKETQYF
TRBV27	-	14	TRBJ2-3	TGTGCCAGCACCCCGGGTACTAGCACAGATACGCAGTATTTT	CASTPGTSTDTQYF
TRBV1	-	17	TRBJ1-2	TGCACCAGCAGCCAAGCCGGTGGGACAAGGGCTGGGTATGGCTACACCTTC	CTSSQAGGTRAGYGYTF
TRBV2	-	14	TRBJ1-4	TGTGCCAGCAATCCACAGGGAGTTAATGAAAAACTGTTTTTT	CASNPQGVNEKLFF
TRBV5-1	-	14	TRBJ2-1	TGCGCCAGCAGCCTAGGGGGATCCTACAATGAGCAGTTCTTC	CASSLGGSYNEQFF
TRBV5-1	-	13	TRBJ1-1	TGCGCCAGCTCAGACAGGCTGCACACTGAAGCTTTCTTT	CASSDRLHTEAFF
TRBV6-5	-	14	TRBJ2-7	TGTGCCAGCAGACAGGGGGGGCCTTCCTACGAGCAGTACTTC	CASRQGGPSYEQYF